The 10 T cell receptor beta chains reported below all come from one sample, sequenced in a study of resident and recirculating memory T cells in vitiligo. The table came from immunoSEQ multiplex PCR; TCRdb's copy has only in-frame clones and leaves some out. The sample contains tens of thousands of clones, roughly nine tenths of which appear only once. The sequenced material came from blood. These receptors were obtained from a male donor with vitiligo.

The rearrangement uses TRBV4-3 and TRBJ2-4; D is ambiguous. With 0 bases removed from V and 6 bases from J, the gap between germline ends came to 15 bases. CDR3 length: 16 amino acids. CDR1 and CDR2 from the germline V gene are LGHNA and YSLEER. Here the CDR3 DNA reads TGCGCCAGCAGCCAAGAGCCTCTGTCGTCAGGAAACATTCAGTACTTC. Its translation: CASSQEPLSSGNIQYF.

The V and J genes are TRBV5-4 and TRBJ2-3; 8 bases match TRBD1. From germline, CDR1 is SGHNT and CDR2 YYREEE (reference sequence). The CDR3 consists of 14 residues. J was trimmed by 5 bases and V by 4 bases; bases with no gene match: 6. CDR3 protein: CASSADRAVDTQYF. CDR3 in DNA: TGTGCCAGCAGCGCGGACAGGGCGGTAGATACGCAGTATTTT.

This chain uses TRBV6-6 with TRBJ2-4; the D gene is possibly TRBD1 (6 bases). V lost 2 bases, J lost 5 bases, and 10 bases lay in between. Germline V CDR1 and CDR2: MNHNY, SVGAGI (reference sequence). The CDR3 consists of 14 residues. The DNA for the CDR3 is TGTGCCAGCAGTTACACAGGGTGGCAAAACATTCAGTACTTC. Its protein product is CASSYTGWQNIQYF.

The rearrangement joins TRBV27 to TRBJ1-1; TRBD1 is a possible D gene (5 bases). V was shortened by 2 bases and J by 5 bases, with 12 bases between the two germline ends. This CDR3 has 14 amino acids. Germline CDR1 reads MNHEY; CDR2 reads SMNVEV (reference sequence). CDR3 amino acids: CASSLGGLATEAFF. CDR3 coding DNA: TGTGCCAGCAGTTTAGGGGGGTTGGCGACTGAAGCTTTCTTT.

In regard to this clone: Other DNA sequences in this specimen translate into the identical CDR3. The CDR3 reads CASSFLAGTNYEQYF. The CDR3 DNA follows: TGTGCCAGCAGTTTCCTCGCTGGGACAAACTACGAGCAGTACTTC. The chain carries TRBV6-5 and TRBJ2-7, with D perhaps TRBD1 (6 bases). The germline V and J ends were trimmed by 4 bases and 3 bases, with 16 bases remaining between them. Germline-derived CDR1 and CDR2 are MNHEY and SVGAGI. The CDR3 length is 15 residues.

The V and J genes are TRBV11-2 and TRBJ2-7; 7 bases line up with TRBD2. The CDR3 contains 15 residues. Unmatched junction bases numbered 7, after V lost 5 bases and J lost 0 bases. Germline CDR1 reads SGHAT; CDR2 reads FQNNGV. DNA for the CDR3: TGTGCCAGCAGCCGAGCGGGACCTAGCTCCTACGAGCAGTACTTC. Residues: CASSRAGPSSYEQYF.

The V call is TRBV25-1, the J call TRBJ2-1; the D gene is possibly TRBD2 (6 bases). V was trimmed by 4 bases and J by 5 bases, leaving 15 bases between them. Germline V gene sequence: CDR1 MGHDK, CDR2 SYGVNS. This CDR3 is built from 15 residues. DNA for the CDR3: TGTGCCAGCAGTGGATGGACGGGGGAGAACAATGAGCAGTTCTTC. Its protein product is CASSGWTGENNEQFF.

The chain recombines TRBV29-1 with TRBJ1-2; D may be TRBD1 (6 bases). Germline loops: CDR1 SQVTM, CDR2 ANQGSEA. This CDR3 comprises 14 residues. Trimming left V 6 bases short and J 8 bases short, with 22 bases between. This CDR3 reads CSVEYSFGQSGYTF. CDR3 coding DNA: TGCAGCGTGGAATATTCCTTTGGACAGTCAGGCTACACCTTC.

In its sample, this clone was seen once. CDR3 region: CATSGRARFEQYF. The DNA of the CDR3 is TGTGCCACCAGCGGGAGGGCCCGTTTCGAGCAGTACTTC. The chain couples TRBV19 to TRBJ2-7; 10 bases agree with TRBD2. Germline-derived CDR1 and CDR2 are LNHDA and SQIVND (reference sequence). The V and J ends lost 10 bases and 6 bases, in that order; junction bases with no gene match: 9. This CDR3 comprises 13 residues.

The chain recombines TRBV7-8 with TRBJ2-7; 11 nucleotides line up with TRBD1. Per the germline V gene, CDR1 is SGHVS and CDR2 is FQNEAQ. The CDR3 contains 16 residues. The junction had 8 bases not matched to a gene; V was cut back by 3 bases and J by 4 bases. This CDR3 reads CASSFYGTGGKYEQYF. The DNA for the CDR3 is TGTGCCAGCAGCTTTTATGGGACAGGGGGAAAGTACGAGCAGTACTTC.